The clone carrying this T cell receptor beta chain was found a few times. The data stem from a study of T-cell reconstitution after alpha-beta-depleted transplantation in children. Unique molecular identifiers featured in how the TCRbeta library was prepared. TCRdb independently ran MiXCR on the PCR reads; one entry per CDR3 protein. This sample carries about 230,000 distinct CDR3 sequences, about 9.5% of them seen once, and the ten largest clones take approximately 6.2%. This CDR3 is 16 amino acids long. V was clipped by 5 bases and J by 6 bases, with 17 bases between them. Germline CDR1 LGHNT, CDR2 FRNRAP.

The source was PBMCs from the stem cell graft donor, collected from the stem cell graft. The chain combines TRBV12-5 with TRBJ1-6, with D perhaps matching TRBD1 (5 bases). The sequence was collected from a human donor who donated a stem cell graft to a child with acute lymphoblastic leukemia. Written as DNA, the CDR3 is TGTGCTAGTGGTCAAATAGGGGTTTTGGTTAATTCACCCCTCCACTTT. This sequence encodes CASGQIGVLVNSPLHF.